These T cell receptor beta chains were read from a single sample in a study of blood T cells in healthy people across ages. TCRdb passed the 5' RACE reads through MiXCR, listing each CDR3 protein once. This sample has 1,100,000 or so distinct CDR3 sequences; 35% to 55% occur once, and the top ten carry 15% to 20%. What was sequenced was blood. The receptors were gathered from a woman aged 55-69 years in good health. Both conserved end residues are part of each CDR3.

cdr3_aa: CASSLVWGGAPSGANVLTF; j_call: TRBJ2-6; v_call: TRBV28
cdr3_aa: CSARMAGVVREQFF; j_call: TRBJ2-1; v_call: TRBV20-1
cdr3_aa: CASSQGGISGEQFF; j_call: TRBJ2-1; v_call: TRBV3-1
cdr3_aa: CASSLASIGLAGNSETQYF; j_call: TRBJ2-5; v_call: TRBV5-1
cdr3_aa: CASSFGTSGTSSVQTQYF; j_call: TRBJ2-5; v_call: TRBV12-3/TRBV12-4
cdr3_aa: CASSQQGGTSGRVGNFVQFF; j_call: TRBJ2-1; v_call: TRBV4-2
cdr3_aa: CASSLGGQGISYEQYF; j_call: .; v_call: TRBV5-4
cdr3_aa: CASSPETGLSGNTIYF; j_call: TRBJ1-3; v_call: TRBV4-2
cdr3_aa: CASRAAAGAFYEQYF; j_call: TRBJ2-7; v_call: TRBV27
cdr3_aa: CASSRSQVAGDEQYF; j_call: .; v_call: TRBV4-1
cdr3_aa: CASRTGRRDEQYF; j_call: .; v_call: TRBV12-3/TRBV12-4
cdr3_aa: CSARGTSGNYNEQFF; j_call: TRBJ2-1; v_call: TRBV20-1
cdr3_aa: CASSNQGMGQGRHEQYF; j_call: TRBJ2-7; v_call: TRBV21-1
cdr3_aa: CASNSPGRGGELFF; j_call: TRBJ2-2; v_call: TRBV12-3/TRBV12-4
cdr3_aa: CASSQDITGAGTEAFF; j_call: TRBJ1-1; v_call: TRBV14
cdr3_aa: CSAWDRSYEQYF; j_call: TRBJ2-7; v_call: TRBV20-1
cdr3_aa: CASNKDEEYQETQYF; j_call: TRBJ2-5; v_call: TRBV21-1
cdr3_aa: CASQGSTYEQYF; j_call: TRBJ2-7; v_call: TRBV12-5
cdr3_aa: CSGVADLSYNEQFF; j_call: TRBJ2-1; v_call: TRBV29-1
cdr3_aa: CASRSSSYEQYF; j_call: TRBJ2-7; v_call: TRBV6-5
cdr3_aa: CSVGRGKETQYF; j_call: TRBJ2-5; v_call: TRBV29-1
cdr3_aa: CASSQGQGFGGYTF; j_call: TRBJ1-2; v_call: TRBV14
cdr3_aa: CAAARAGAKNIQYF; j_call: TRBJ2-4; v_call: TRBV27
cdr3_aa: CATSRSPGGRAYEQYF; j_call: .; v_call: TRBV15
cdr3_aa: CSSSQTYTEAFF; j_call: TRBJ1-1; v_call: TRBV7-9
cdr3_aa: CASSPRDRDSYGYTF; j_call: TRBJ1-2; v_call: TRBV7-2
cdr3_aa: CATSDTSGTGAATGELFF; j_call: TRBJ2-2; v_call: TRBV24-1
cdr3_aa: CSVEGLAEPTNEQYF; j_call: .; v_call: TRBV29-1
cdr3_aa: CSVTGQQWGYEQYF; j_call: TRBJ2-7; v_call: TRBV29-1
cdr3_aa: CASSLISGLGGTGANVLTF; j_call: TRBJ2-6; v_call: TRBV7-3
cdr3_aa: CSATDISGSREQFF; j_call: TRBJ2-1; v_call: TRBV20-1
cdr3_aa: CASSLEGLGGYTF; j_call: TRBJ1-2; v_call: TRBV27
cdr3_aa: CASSSGGAETDTQYF; j_call: TRBJ2-3; v_call: TRBV25-1
cdr3_aa: CATSVQGTSTDTQYF; j_call: TRBJ2-3; v_call: TRBV24-1
cdr3_aa: CSARGGHNAGEQYF; j_call: TRBJ2-7; v_call: TRBV20-1
cdr3_aa: CASSLEGQRGYTF; j_call: TRBJ1-2; v_call: TRBV7-9
cdr3_aa: CASSHGGGTDTQYF; j_call: TRBJ2-3; v_call: TRBV6-5
cdr3_aa: CASHGEGSRGYTF; j_call: TRBJ1-2; v_call: TRBV5-1
cdr3_aa: CASSLLPDRGPETQYF; j_call: TRBJ2-5; v_call: TRBV5-5
cdr3_aa: CSVWGGFGTDTQYF; j_call: TRBJ2-3; v_call: TRBV29-1
cdr3_aa: CASNPDGSYNEQFF; j_call: TRBJ2-1; v_call: TRBV5-1
cdr3_aa: CASSTSGSAGEQFF; j_call: TRBJ2-1; v_call: TRBV6-6
cdr3_aa: CASSLFNTNSPLHF; j_call: TRBJ1-6; v_call: TRBV7-9
cdr3_aa: CASKRDTTYEQYF; j_call: .; v_call: TRBV12-3/TRBV12-4
cdr3_aa: CSARWLSFYEQYF; j_call: TRBJ2-7; v_call: TRBV20-1
cdr3_aa: CASSLSLGQGIYEQYF; j_call: TRBJ2-7; v_call: TRBV7-9
cdr3_aa: CASRPPGLRYQETQYF; j_call: TRBJ2-5; v_call: TRBV7-9
cdr3_aa: CASSQDDQGLEETQYF; j_call: TRBJ2-5; v_call: TRBV14
cdr3_aa: CSVPGGRARMDTQYF; j_call: TRBJ2-3; v_call: TRBV20-1
cdr3_aa: CASSLARTDTQYF; j_call: TRBJ2-3; v_call: TRBV7-7
cdr3_aa: CAYGVEGWSEQYF; j_call: TRBJ2-4; v_call: TRBV30
cdr3_aa: CASSRGPTGGYGYTF; j_call: TRBJ1-2; v_call: TRBV4-1
cdr3_aa: CASSLYSGVIYNEQFF; j_call: TRBJ2-1; v_call: TRBV5-1